This TCR beta chain was identified during a study of T cell responses to AZD1222 COVID-19 vaccine. Germline V lookup: CDR1 SNHLY, CDR2 FYNNEI. V was trimmed by 5 bases and J by 1 base, leaving 8 bases between them. This CDR3 is built from 13 residues. In the case of this clone: Its antigen is unidentified.

Data came from immunoSEQ multiplex PCR; TCRdb stores just in-frame clones and leaves some out. Of under 150,000 clones in the sample, approximately 78% were seen once. Study-wide results and limits: Per reports, nearly half of all spike-specific TCRs target regions that are unmutated in variants. All repertoire sampling was performed exclusively after the peak T cell response. Increased Spike-specific TCR breadth and depth were observed after two AZD1222 doses. Baseline antibody screening turned up just a handful of seropositive AZD1222 recipients.

This clonotype was sampled from an adult in good health. The chain is built from TRBV2 and TRBJ1-1; unclear D gene. Sample: peripheral blood, taken on day 0 of MenACWY control vaccination. DNA of the CDR3: TGTGCCAGCAGTAGGCACGAGAACACTGAAGCTTTCTTT. It specifies CASSRHENTEAFF.